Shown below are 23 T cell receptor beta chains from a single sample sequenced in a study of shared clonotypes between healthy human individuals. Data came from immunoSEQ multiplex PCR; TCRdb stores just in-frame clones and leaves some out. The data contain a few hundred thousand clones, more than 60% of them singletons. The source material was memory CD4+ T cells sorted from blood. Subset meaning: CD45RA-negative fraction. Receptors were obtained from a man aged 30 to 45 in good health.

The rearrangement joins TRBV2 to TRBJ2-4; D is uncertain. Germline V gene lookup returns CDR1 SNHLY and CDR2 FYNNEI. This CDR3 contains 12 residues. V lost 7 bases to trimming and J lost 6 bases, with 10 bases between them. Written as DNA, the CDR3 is TGTGCCAGCAATAAGGTCACAAACATTCAGTACTTC. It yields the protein CASNKVTNIQYF.

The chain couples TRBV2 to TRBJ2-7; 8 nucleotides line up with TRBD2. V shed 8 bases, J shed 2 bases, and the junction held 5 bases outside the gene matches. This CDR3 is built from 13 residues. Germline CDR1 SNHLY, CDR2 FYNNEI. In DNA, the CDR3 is TGTGCCAGCCGGGAGGGGACAACCTACGAGCAGTACTTC. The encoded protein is CASREGTTYEQYF.

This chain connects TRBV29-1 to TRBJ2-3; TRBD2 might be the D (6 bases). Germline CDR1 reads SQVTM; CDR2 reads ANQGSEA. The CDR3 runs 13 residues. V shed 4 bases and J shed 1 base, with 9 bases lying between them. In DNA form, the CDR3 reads TGCAGCGTTGGGCGGGGTGGCACAGATACGCAGTATTTT. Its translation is CSVGRGGTDTQYF.

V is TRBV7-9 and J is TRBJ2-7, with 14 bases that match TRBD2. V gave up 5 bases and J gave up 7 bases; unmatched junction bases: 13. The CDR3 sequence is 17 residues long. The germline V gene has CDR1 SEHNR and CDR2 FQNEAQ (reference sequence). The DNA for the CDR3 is TGTGCCAGCAGCCCTGGGACTAGCGGGAGCAACCTCCGGGAGCAGTACTTC. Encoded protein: CASSPGTSGSNLREQYF.

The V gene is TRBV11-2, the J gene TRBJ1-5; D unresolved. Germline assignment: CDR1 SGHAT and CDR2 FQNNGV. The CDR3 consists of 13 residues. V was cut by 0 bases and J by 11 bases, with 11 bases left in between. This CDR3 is CASSLDDTFTQHF. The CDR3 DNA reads TGTGCCAGCAGCTTAGACGATACTTTTACCCAGCATTTT. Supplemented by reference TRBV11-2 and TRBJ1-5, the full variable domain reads EAGVAQSPRYKIIEKRQSVAFWCNPISGHATLYWYQQILGQGPKLLIQFQNNGVVDDSQLPKDRFSAERLKGVDSTLKIQPAKLEDSAVYLCASSLDDTFTQHFGDGTRLSIL.

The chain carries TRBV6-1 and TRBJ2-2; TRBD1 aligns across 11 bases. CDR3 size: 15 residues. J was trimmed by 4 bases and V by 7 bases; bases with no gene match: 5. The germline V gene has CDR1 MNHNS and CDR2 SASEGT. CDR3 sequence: CASKMGQGGTGELFF. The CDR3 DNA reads TGTGCCAGCAAGATGGGACAGGGGGGCACCGGGGAGCTGTTTTTT.

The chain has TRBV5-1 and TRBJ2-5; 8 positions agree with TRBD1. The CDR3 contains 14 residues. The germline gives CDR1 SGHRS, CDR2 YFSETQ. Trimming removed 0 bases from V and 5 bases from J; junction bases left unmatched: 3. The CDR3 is CASSLATGGETQYF. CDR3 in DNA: TGCGCCAGCAGCTTGGCTACAGGGGGGGAGACCCAGTACTTC.

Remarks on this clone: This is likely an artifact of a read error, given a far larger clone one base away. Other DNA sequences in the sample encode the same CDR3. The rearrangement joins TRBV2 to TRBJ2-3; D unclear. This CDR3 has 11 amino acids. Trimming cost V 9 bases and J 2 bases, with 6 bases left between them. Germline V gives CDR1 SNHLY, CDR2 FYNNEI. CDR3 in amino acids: CASIYTDTQYF. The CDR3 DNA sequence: TGTGCCAGTATATACACAGATACGCAGTATTTT.

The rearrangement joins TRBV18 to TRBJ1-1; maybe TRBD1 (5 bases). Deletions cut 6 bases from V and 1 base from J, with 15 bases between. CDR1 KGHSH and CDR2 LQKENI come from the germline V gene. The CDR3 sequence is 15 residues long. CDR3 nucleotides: TGTGCCAGCTCGCGATCCGGGACCGGGAACACTGAAGCTTTCTTT. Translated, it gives CASSRSGTGNTEAFF. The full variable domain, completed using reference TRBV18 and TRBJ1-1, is NAGVMQNPRHLVRRRGQEARLRCSPMKGHSHVYWYRQLPEEGLKFMVYLQKENIIDESGMPKERFSAEFPKEGPSILRIQQVVRGDSAAYFCASSRSGTGNTEAFFGQGTRLTVV.

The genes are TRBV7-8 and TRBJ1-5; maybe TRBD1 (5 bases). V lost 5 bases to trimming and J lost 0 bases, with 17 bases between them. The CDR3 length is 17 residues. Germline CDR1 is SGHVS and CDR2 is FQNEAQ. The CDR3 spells CASSLRRGPGSNQPQHF. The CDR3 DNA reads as TGTGCCAGCAGCCTAAGGAGGGGCCCAGGTAGCAATCAGCCCCAGCATTTT.

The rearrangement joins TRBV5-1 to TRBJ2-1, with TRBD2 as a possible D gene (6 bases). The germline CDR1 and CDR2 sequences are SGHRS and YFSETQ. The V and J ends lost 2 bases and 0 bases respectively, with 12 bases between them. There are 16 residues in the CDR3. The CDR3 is CASSLALALSYNEQFF. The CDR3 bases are TGCGCCAGCAGCTTAGCGCTAGCGCTCTCCTACAATGAGCAGTTCTTC. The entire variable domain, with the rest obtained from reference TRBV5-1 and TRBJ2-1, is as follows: KAGVTQTPRYLIKTRGQQVTLSCSPISGHRSVSWYQQTPGQGLQFLFEYFSETQRNKGNFPGRFSGRQFSNSRSEMNVSTLELGDSALYLCASSLALALSYNEQFFGPGTRLTVL.

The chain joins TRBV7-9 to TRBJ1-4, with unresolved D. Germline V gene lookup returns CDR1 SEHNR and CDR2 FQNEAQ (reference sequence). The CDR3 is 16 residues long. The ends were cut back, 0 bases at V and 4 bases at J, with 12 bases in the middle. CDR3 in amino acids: CASSLAPDGDNEKLFF. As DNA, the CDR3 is TGTGCCAGCAGCTTAGCCCCGGACGGGGATAATGAAAAACTGTTTTTT.

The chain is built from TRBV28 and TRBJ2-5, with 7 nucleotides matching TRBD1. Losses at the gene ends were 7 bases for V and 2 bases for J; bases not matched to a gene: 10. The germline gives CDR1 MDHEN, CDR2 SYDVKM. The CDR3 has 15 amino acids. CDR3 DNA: TGTGCCAGCACTTCGGGACAGAACTATCAAGAGACCCAGTACTTC. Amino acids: CASTSGQNYQETQYF.

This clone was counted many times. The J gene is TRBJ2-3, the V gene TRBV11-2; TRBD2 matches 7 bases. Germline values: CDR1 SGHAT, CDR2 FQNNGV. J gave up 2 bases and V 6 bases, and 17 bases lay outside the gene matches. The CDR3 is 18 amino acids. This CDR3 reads CASRSGRGEGLNTDTQYF. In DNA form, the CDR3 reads TGTGCCAGCAGGTCGGGGAGAGGGGAGGGCCTTAACACAGATACGCAGTATTTT.

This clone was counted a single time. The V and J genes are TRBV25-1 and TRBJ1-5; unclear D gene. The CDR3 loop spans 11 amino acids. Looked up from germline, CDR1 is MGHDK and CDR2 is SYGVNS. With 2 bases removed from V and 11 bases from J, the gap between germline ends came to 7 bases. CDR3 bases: TGTGCCAGCAGTGAACTGGTGGCCCAGCATTTT. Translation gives CASSELVAQHF.

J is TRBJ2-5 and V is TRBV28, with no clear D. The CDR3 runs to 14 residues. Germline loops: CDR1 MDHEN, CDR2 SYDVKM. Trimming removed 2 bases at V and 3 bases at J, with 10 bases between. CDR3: CASSLPPVEETQYF. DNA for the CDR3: TGTGCCAGCAGTTTACCCCCGGTCGAAGAGACCCAGTACTTC.

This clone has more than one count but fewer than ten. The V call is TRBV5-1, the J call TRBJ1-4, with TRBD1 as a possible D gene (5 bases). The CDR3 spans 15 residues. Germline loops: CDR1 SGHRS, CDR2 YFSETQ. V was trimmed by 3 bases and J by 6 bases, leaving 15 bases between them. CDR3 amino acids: CASSSGAGLDEKLFF. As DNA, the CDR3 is TGCGCCAGCAGCTCAGGTGCGGGGCTAGATGAAAAACTGTTTTTT.

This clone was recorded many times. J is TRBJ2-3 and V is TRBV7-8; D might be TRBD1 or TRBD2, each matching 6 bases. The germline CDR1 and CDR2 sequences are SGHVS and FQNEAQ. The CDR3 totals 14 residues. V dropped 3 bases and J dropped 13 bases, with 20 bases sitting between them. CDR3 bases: TGTGCCAGCAGCTTTGGTCGGGGGCCCCGAGAGGAGTATTTT. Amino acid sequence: CASSFGRGPREEYF.

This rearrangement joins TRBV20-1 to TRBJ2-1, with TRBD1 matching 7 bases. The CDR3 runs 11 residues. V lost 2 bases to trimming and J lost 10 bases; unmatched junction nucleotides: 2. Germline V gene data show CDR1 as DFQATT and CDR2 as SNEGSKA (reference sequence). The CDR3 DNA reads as TGCAGTGCTAGAAGGACAGGCGAGCAGTTCTTC. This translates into CSARRTGEQFF.

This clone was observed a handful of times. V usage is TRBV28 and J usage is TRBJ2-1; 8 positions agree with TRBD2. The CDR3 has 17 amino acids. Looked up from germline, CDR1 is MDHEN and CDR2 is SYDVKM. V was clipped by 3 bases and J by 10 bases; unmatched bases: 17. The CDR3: CASSFSTLAGTQSEQFF. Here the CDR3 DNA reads TGTGCCAGCAGTTTTAGCACTTTAGCGGGAACACAATCGGAGCAGTTCTTC.

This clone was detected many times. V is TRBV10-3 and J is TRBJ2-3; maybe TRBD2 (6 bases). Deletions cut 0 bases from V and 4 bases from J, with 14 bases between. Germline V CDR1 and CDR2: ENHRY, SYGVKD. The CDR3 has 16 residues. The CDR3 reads CAISESGPGASDTQYF. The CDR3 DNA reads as TGTGCCATCAGTGAGTCAGGACCGGGAGCCTCAGATACGCAGTATTTT.

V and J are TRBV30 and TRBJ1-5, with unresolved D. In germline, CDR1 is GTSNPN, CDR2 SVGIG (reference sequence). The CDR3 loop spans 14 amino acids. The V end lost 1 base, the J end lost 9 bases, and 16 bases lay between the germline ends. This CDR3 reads CAWSARSLSSPQHF. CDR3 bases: TGTGCCTGGAGTGCCCGAAGCCTCTCATCGCCCCAGCATTTT.

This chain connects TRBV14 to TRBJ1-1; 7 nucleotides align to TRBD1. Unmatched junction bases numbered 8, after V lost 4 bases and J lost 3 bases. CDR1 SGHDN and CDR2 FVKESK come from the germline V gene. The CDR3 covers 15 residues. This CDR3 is CASSLRTGLYTEAFF. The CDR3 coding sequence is TGTGCCAGCAGCCTAAGGACAGGTTTGTACACTGAAGCTTTCTTT.